This entry lists 21 T cell receptor beta chains sequenced from one sample in a study of T cell repertoires in aging, cancer and after chemotherapy. Peripheral blood genomic DNA, not sorted cells or RNA, was the template. Rearranged V-D-J TRB sequences were amplified with a mixed TRB-A/B primer pool. TCRdb re-called the multiplex PCR reads through MiXCR, storing one row per CDR3 protein. The sample lists about 1,700 distinct CDR3 sequences; around 40% were seen once. Sequencing was carried out using blood. The receptors derive from a human donor with a solid tumor.

The chain joins TRBV30 to TRBJ2-6; D possibly corresponds to TRBD1 (5 bases). This CDR3 has 14 amino acids. Per the germline V gene, CDR1 is GTSNPN and CDR2 is SVGIG (reference sequence). Trimming took off 6 bases at V and 1 base at J, with 10 bases between the two ends. CDR3 sequence: CACGRGSGANVLTF. The DNA for the CDR3 is TGTGCCTGCGGAAGGGGATCTGGGGCCAACGTCCTGACTTTC.

Here the CDR3 reads CASSQGQGTYEQYF. As DNA, the CDR3 is TGTGCCAGCAGCCAAGGCCAGGGCACCTACGAGCAGTACTTC. The chain recombines TRBV4-2 with TRBJ2-7; the D gene is possibly TRBD1 (5 bases). The CDR3 is 14 amino acids. V lost 1 base, J lost 2 bases, and 9 bases lay in between. In germline, CDR1 is LGHNA, CDR2 YNFKEQ.

This clonotype was counted once. The chain has TRBV4-2 and TRBJ2-7; TRBD2 matches 7 bases. The V gene end was trimmed by 4 bases and the J gene end by 3 bases; junction bases not matched to a gene: 12. From germline, CDR1 is LGHNA and CDR2 YNFKEQ. The CDR3 is made up of 16 amino acids. The CDR3 loop is CASSRSLGEGYYEQYF. CDR3 sequence (DNA): TGTGCCAGCAGCCGGTCCCTAGGGGAGGGTTACTACGAGCAGTACTTC.

This clonotype was detected only once. V gene TRBV6-5 combines with J gene TRBJ1-5; D unclear. V shed 5 bases and J shed 9 bases, with 14 bases lying between them. Germline CDR1 and CDR2: MNHEY and SVGAGI. The CDR3 has 13 residues. The CDR3 region is CASSVDPAAPQHF. The CDR3 DNA follows: TGTGCCAGCAGTGTGGACCCGGCGGCGCCCCAGCATTTT.

By share, this clonotype counts as large (0.1 to 1%). CDR3 nucleotide sequence: TGTGCCAGCAACCCGGGACAGGGGGAATGGGAGCAGTTCTTC. Encoded protein: CASNPGQGEWEQFF. This chain links TRBV6-1 with TRBJ2-1; TRBD1 aligns across 11 bases. This CDR3 region has 14 residues. CDR1 MNHNS and CDR2 SASEGT come from the germline V gene. With V trimmed by 7 bases and J by 10 bases, 9 bases remained unmatched.

About this clonotype: At one of its ends the junction is not consistent with the germline gene, which may arise from a read error. The genes are TRBV6-5 and TRBJ1-4; D is unclear. CDR1 and CDR2 (germline): MNHEY, SVGAGI. CDR3 length: 15 amino acids. The CDR3 region is CASSYHGATNKKLFF. Written as DNA, the CDR3 is TGTGCCAGCAGTTACCACGGTGCAACTAATAAAAAACTGTTTTTT.

This chain joins TRBV29-1 and TRBJ2-1, with D unclear. The CDR3 has 13 residues. V was cut by 4 bases and J by 5 bases, with 12 bases left in between. Germline V gene sequence: CDR1 SQVTM, CDR2 ANQGSEA. The DNA for the CDR3 is TGCAGCGTTGTGAGCTTAGTTGACAATGAGCAGTTCTTC. This encodes CSVVSLVDNEQFF.

The rearrangement uses TRBV20-1 and TRBJ1-6; TRBD1 might be the D (5 bases). Germline V lookup: CDR1 DFQATT, CDR2 SNEGSKA (reference sequence). V was clipped by 1 base and J by 9 bases, with 10 bases between them. The CDR3 covers 13 residues. The CDR3 reads CSARGAGSSPLHF. The CDR3 coding sequence is TGCAGTGCTAGAGGGGCAGGGAGTTCACCCCTCCACTTT.

This clonotype turned up a few times. V is TRBV14 and J is TRBJ2-1, with D perhaps TRBD1 or TRBD2 (6 bases each). Germline V CDR1 and CDR2: SGHDN, FVKESK. The V gene lost 1 base and the J gene lost 9 bases, with 16 bases spanning the gap. This CDR3 comprises 15 residues. The CDR3: CASSQVQGAGGEQFF. The DNA for the CDR3 is TGTGCCAGCAGCCAAGTACAGGGTGCCGGGGGTGAGCAGTTCTTC.

The chain recombines TRBV20-1 with TRBJ1-1, with a tentative D call TRBD1 (5 bases). CDR3 size: 16 residues. Trimming removed 1 base from V and 1 base from J, with 16 bases in between. CDR1 DFQATT and CDR2 SNEGSKA come from the germline V gene (reference sequence). The CDR3 is CSARGFRDPSNTEAFF. The CDR3 nucleotides read TGCAGTGCTAGAGGATTTAGGGACCCCTCGAACACTGAAGCTTTCTTT.

This clonotype has only a few counts. In DNA form, the CDR3 reads TGTGCCAGCAGGACGGGGACAGGTCATGGCTACACCTTC. Its protein product is CASRTGTGHGYTF. The chain employs TRBV6-5 and TRBJ1-2, with 8 bases matching TRBD1. The CDR3 extends over 13 amino acids. Germline V gene sequence: CDR1 MNHEY, CDR2 SVGAGI. The trim removed 6 bases at V and 6 bases at J, leaving 6 bases unmatched.

The J gene is TRBJ2-7, the V gene TRBV18; D is perhaps TRBD2 (6 bases). Germline loops: CDR1 KGHSH, CDR2 LQKENI. V was cut by 3 bases and J by 3 bases, with 15 bases left in between. The CDR3 is 15 residues long. CDR3 loop: CASSPKSGVDYEQYF. The DNA for the CDR3 is TGTGCCAGCTCACCTAAGTCGGGGGTGGACTACGAGCAGTACTTC. The variable domain in full, with the rest retrieved from reference TRBV18 and TRBJ2-7, is NAGVMQNPRHLVRRRGQEARLRCSPMKGHSHVYWYRQLPEEGLKFMVYLQKENIIDESGMPKERFSAEFPKEGPSILRIQQVVRGDSAAYFCASSPKSGVDYEQYFGPGTRLTVT.

With respect to this clonotype: Germline and junction disagree at one end, which may indicate a read error. V is TRBV19 and J is TRBJ2-2; weak D call: TRBD2 (7 bases). There are 17 residues in the CDR3. Germline V gene data show CDR1 as LNHDA and CDR2 as SQIVND (reference sequence). The CDR3 DNA follows: TGTGCCAGTACACACCTCCGGGGGGCGGGTCAGACCGGGAAGCTGTTTTTT. Protein sequence: CASTHLRGAGQTGKLFF. The complete variable domain, with remaining parts taken from reference TRBV19 and TRBJ2-2, reads DGGITQSPKYLFRKEGQNVTLSCEQNLNHDAMYWYRQDPGQGLRLIYYSQIVNDFQKGDIAEGYSVSREKKESFPLTVTSAQKNPTAFYLCASTHLRGAGQTGKLFFGEGSRLTVL.

V usage is TRBV12-3 or TRBV12-4 and J usage is TRBJ1-1, with unresolved D. The CDR3 spans 15 residues. V was cut by 7 bases and J by 4 bases, with 19 bases left in between. Written as DNA, the CDR3 is TGTGCCAGCACCTTGGGCTGGGGATTGGGCACTGAAGCTTTCTTT. Translation gives CASTLGWGLGTEAFF.

This clonotype was seen a few times. The chain is built from TRBV28 and TRBJ1-2; a weak D match, TRBD1 (5 bases). Germline assignment: CDR1 MDHEN and CDR2 SYDVKM. This CDR3 is 13 amino acids long. V lost 6 bases and J lost 4, with 12 bases in between. In DNA form, the CDR3 reads TGTGCCAGCAGCCAAACCGGGGGCTATGGCTACACCTTC. It is translated as CASSQTGGYGYTF.

This clonotype was found a few times. The V and J genes are TRBV7-2 and TRBJ2-2; tentatively, D is TRBD1 or TRBD2 (5 bases each). CDR3 length equals 16 residues. V lost 3 bases, J lost 1 base, and 12 bases lay in between. CDR1 is SGHTA, CDR2 FQGNSA, per germline. In DNA form, the CDR3 reads TGTGCCAGCAGCTTGGGGCCAGGAGGGAACACCGGGGAGCTGTTTTTT. It translates to CASSLGPGGNTGELFF.

The chain joins TRBV27 to TRBJ1-6; 10 bases match TRBD1. The CDR3 contains 14 residues. The germline V gene has CDR1 MNHEY and CDR2 SMNVEV (reference sequence). J gave up 10 bases and V 5 bases, and 5 bases lay outside the gene matches. The CDR3 DNA reads as TGTGCCAGCAGTGGGACAGGGGACGTCTCACCCCTCCACTTT. It yields the protein CASSGTGDVSPLHF.

About this clonotype: The junction departs from the called germline gene at one end, perhaps through a read error. The J gene is TRBJ2-3, the V gene TRBV6-5; 9 positions agree with TRBD2. The germline V gene has CDR1 MNHEY and CDR2 SVGAGI. CDR3 size: 17 residues. The CDR3 DNA is TGCGCCAGCAGTGAGTCGTCAGCGGGGGGATACACAGATACGCAGTATTTT. Its translation: CASSESSAGGYTDTQYF.

V gene TRBV19 combines with J gene TRBJ2-5; 7 bases match TRBD1. The CDR3 has 13 amino acids. Unmatched junction bases numbered 6, after V lost 5 bases and J lost 6 bases. CDR1 LNHDA and CDR2 SQIVND come from the germline V gene (reference sequence). This CDR3 reads CASSSDRVQTQYF. The DNA for the CDR3 is TGTGCCAGTAGTTCCGACAGGGTGCAGACCCAGTACTTC.

Here the CDR3 DNA reads TGTGCCAGCAGGGCGGGACAGCCTAACCTAACCCTAGCGGGATTTGGCGATGAGCAGTTCTTC. It specifies CASRAGQPNLTLAGFGDEQFF. The chain combines TRBV6-2 or TRBV6-3 with TRBJ2-1; 9 bases align to TRBD2. Germline assignment: CDR1 MNHEY and CDR2 SVGEGT. The CDR3 extends over 21 amino acids. Trimming at V came to 6 bases and at J to 8 bases, leaving 29 bases not matched to a gene.

V is TRBV7-3 and J is TRBJ2-7, with 12 bases aligning to TRBD2. The length of the CDR3 is 15 residues. The junction had 3 bases not matched to a gene; V was cut back by 5 bases and J by 1 base. Germline V CDR1 and CDR2: SGHTA, FQGTGA. CDR3 residues: CASSQLAGGSYEQYF. CDR3 nucleotide sequence: TGTGCCAGCAGCCAACTAGCGGGAGGATCCTACGAGCAGTACTTC.